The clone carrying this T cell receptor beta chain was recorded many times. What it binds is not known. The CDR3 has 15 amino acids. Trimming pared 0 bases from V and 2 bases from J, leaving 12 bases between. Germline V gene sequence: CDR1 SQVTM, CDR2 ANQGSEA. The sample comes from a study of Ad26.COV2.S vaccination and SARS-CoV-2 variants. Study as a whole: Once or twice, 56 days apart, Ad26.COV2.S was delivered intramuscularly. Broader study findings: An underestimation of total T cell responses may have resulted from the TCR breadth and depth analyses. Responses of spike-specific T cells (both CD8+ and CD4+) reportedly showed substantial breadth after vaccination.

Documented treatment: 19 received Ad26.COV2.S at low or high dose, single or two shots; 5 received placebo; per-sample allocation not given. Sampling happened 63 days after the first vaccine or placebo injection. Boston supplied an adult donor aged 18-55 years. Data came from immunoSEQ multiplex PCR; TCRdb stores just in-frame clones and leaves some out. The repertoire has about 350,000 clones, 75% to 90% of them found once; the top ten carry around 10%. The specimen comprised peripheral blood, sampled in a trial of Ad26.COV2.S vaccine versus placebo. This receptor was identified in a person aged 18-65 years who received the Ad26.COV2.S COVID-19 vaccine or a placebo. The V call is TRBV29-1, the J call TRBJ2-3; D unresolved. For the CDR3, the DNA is TGCAGCGTTGAAGAAGGGCAGGCGGACACAGATACGCAGTATTTT. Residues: CSVEEGQADTDTQYF.